This T cell receptor (beta chain) was found in a study of blood T cell repertoires in COVID-19. Looking at the study overall: Sample material is recorded as cDNA or gDNA derived from T cells, B-cell-depleted T cells, or PBMCs.

CDR3 length equals 14 residues. Germline CDR1 reads LNHDA; CDR2 reads SQIVND (reference sequence). The trim removed 3 bases at V and 3 bases at J, leaving 2 bases unmatched. In the original workflow: From reference gene primer amplification, estimates of nucleated cell counts were derived. Profiled with immunoSEQ multiplex PCR; TCRdb holds only in-frame clones, not every one. From that table come the V and J calls and clone size; the DNA was used to work out D and trimming. The sample lists about 150,000 clones; around four fifths were seen once. This receptor was obtained from a woman in her 70s who had recovered from COVID-19. This chain connects TRBV19 to TRBJ1-3, with 7 bases lining up with TRBD1. The sequencing sample was made of peripheral blood. The CDR3 nucleotides read TGTGCCAGTAGTATGAGGGGGCTTGGAAACACCATATATTTT. Its translation is CASSMRGLGNTIYF.